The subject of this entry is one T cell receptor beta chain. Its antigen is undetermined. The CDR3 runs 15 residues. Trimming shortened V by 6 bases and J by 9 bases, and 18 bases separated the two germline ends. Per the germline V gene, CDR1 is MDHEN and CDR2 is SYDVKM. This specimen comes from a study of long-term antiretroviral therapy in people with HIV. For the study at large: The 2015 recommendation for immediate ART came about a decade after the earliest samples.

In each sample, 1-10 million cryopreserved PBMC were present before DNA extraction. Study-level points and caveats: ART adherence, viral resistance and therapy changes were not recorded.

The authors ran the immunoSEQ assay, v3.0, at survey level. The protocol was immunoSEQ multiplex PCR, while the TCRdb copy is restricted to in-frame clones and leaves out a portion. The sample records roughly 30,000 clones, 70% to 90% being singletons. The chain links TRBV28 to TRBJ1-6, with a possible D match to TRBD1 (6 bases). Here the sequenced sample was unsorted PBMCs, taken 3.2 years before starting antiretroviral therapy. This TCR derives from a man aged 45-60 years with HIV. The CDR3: CASRPGHRAGSPLHF. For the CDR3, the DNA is TGTGCCAGCAGGCCGGGACATCGGGCGGGTTCACCCCTCCACTTT.